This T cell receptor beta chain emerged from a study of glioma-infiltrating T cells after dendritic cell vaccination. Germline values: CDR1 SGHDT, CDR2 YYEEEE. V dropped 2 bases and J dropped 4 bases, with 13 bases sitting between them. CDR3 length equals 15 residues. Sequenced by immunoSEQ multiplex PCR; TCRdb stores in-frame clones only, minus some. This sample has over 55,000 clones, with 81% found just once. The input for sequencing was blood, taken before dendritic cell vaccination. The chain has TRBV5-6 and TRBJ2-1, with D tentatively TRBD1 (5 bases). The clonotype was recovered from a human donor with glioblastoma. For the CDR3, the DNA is TGTGCCAGCAGCTTTCGTCAGGGAAGTTACAATGAGCAGTTCTTC. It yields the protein CASSFRQGSYNEQFF.